The 8 T cell receptor beta chains in this list originate from one sample, sequenced in a study of Graves' ophthalmopathy and Graves' hyperthyroidism. Amplification from RNA transcripts yielded the TCR beta CDR3 regions. HTBI primers served in a first-round RT-PCR, which a second-round multiplex PCR followed. TCRdb redid the calling of the multiplex PCR reads with MiXCR, one entry per CDR3 protein. The table has hundreds of thousands of distinct CDR3 sequences, 20% to 25% seen once. Sequenced sample: peripheral blood. These receptors were taken from a woman between 18 and 30 years old with stable Graves' hyperthyroidism.

This clonotype has at least ten counts. This chain uses TRBV12-3 or TRBV12-4 with TRBJ2-2, with a tentative D call TRBD2 (6 bases). The CDR3 length is 16 residues. Trimming took off 6 bases at V and 4 bases at J, with 18 bases between the two ends. Written as DNA, the CDR3 is TGTGCCAGCAGGCCAGGACTGGCGGGGAGCACCGGGGAGCTGTTTTTT. Its protein is CASRPGLAGSTGELFF.

This clonotype came up many times. CDR3 DNA sequence: TGCGCCAGCAGCCGAGGGGAGGTACCCTACGAGCAGTACTTC. The encoded protein is CASSRGEVPYEQYF. The chain recombines TRBV5-1 with TRBJ2-7, with D possibly TRBD2 on 6 matching bases. Germline V gives CDR1 SGHRS, CDR2 YFSETQ. This CDR3 comprises 14 residues. Trimming took off 4 bases at V and 2 bases at J, with 13 bases between the two ends.

In its sample, this clonotype was seen many times. At one of its ends the junction is not consistent with the germline gene, which may arise from a read error. The V and J genes are TRBV2 and TRBJ1-1; D gene unclear. Germline lookup yields CDR1 SNHLY and CDR2 FYNNEI. This CDR3 spans 11 amino acids. The CDR3 here is CASSDYTEAFF. The CDR3 DNA sequence: TGTGCCAGCAGTGACTACACTGAAGCCTTCTTT.

This chain links TRBV15 with TRBJ2-7; D is perhaps TRBD2 (5 bases). V was pared by 0 bases and J by 5 bases, with 11 bases between. The V gene's germline CDR1 is LNHNV and CDR2 YYDKDF (reference sequence). The CDR3 has 14 amino acids. The CDR3 protein is CATSRDPGFNEQYF. CDR3 DNA sequence: TGTGCCACCAGCAGAGATCCGGGGTTTAACGAGCAGTACTTC.

V gene TRBV6-2 or TRBV6-3 combines with J gene TRBJ2-7; 8 bases are shared with TRBD1. V shed 2 bases, J shed 0 bases, and the junction held 9 bases outside the gene matches. The CDR3 runs to 17 residues. Germline CDR1 and CDR2: MNHEY and SVGEGT. The CDR3 loop reads CASSYRDRGYRSYEQYF. The CDR3 DNA reads as TGTGCCAGCAGTTACCGAGACAGGGGATACCGCTCCTACGAGCAGTACTTC.

The chain links TRBV14 to TRBJ1-2; D is perhaps TRBD1 (6 bases). The CDR3 loop spans 15 amino acids. Germline CDR1 SGHDN, CDR2 FVKESK. With 0 bases removed from V and 4 bases from J, the gap between germline ends came to 12 bases. For the CDR3, the DNA is TGTGCCAGCAGCCAAGACTCAGGGGACGTCTATGGCTACACCTTC. Amino acid sequence: CASSQDSGDVYGYTF.

This clonotype was observed many times. V is TRBV29-1 and J is TRBJ1-2, with D possibly TRBD1 on 6 matching bases. Germline-derived CDR1 and CDR2 are SQVTM and ANQGSEA. CDR3 length: 13 amino acids. V gave up 6 bases and J gave up 0 bases, with 11 bases separating them. CDR3 sequence reads: CSVRDNSNYGYTF. The CDR3 DNA reads as TGCAGCGTCCGGGACAACTCTAACTATGGCTACACCTTC.

This clonotype has ten or more counts. CDR3 protein: CASNNRDHEQYF. CDR3 nucleotides: TGTGCCAGCAACAACAGGGACCACGAGCAGTACTTC. This sequence joins TRBV7-2 and TRBJ2-7; TRBD1 might be the D (6 bases). V dropped 7 bases and J dropped 5 bases, with 12 bases sitting between them. CDR3 size: 12 residues. Germline V gives CDR1 SGHTA, CDR2 FQGNSA.